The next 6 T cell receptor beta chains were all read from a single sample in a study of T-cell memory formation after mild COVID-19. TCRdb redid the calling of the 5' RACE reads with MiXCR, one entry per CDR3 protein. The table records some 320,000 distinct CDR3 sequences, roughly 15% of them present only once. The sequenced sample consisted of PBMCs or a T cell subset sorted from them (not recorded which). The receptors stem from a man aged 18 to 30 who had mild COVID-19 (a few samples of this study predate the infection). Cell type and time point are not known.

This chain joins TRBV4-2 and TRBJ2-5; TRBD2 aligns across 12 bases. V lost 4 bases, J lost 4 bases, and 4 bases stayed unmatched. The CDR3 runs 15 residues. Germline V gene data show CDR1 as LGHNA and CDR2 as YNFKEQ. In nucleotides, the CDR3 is TGTGCCAGCAGCCGAGGACTAGCGGGGCGAGAGACCCAGTACTTC. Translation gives CASSRGLAGRETQYF.

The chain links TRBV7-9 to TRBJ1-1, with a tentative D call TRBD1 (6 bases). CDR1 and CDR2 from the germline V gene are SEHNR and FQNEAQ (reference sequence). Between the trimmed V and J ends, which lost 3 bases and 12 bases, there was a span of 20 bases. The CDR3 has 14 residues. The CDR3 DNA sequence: TGTGCCAGCAGCTTTGGACCAGGGGTCCGGATGTCTTTCTTT. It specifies CASSFGPGVRMSFF.

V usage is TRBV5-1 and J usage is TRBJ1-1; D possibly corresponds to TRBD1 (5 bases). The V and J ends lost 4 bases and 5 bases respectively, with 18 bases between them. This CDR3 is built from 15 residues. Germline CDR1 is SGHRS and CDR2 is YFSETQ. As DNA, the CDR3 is TGCGCCAGCAGCCGAACCGGGACGCCCGGGACTGAAGCTTTCTTT. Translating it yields CASSRTGTPGTEAFF.

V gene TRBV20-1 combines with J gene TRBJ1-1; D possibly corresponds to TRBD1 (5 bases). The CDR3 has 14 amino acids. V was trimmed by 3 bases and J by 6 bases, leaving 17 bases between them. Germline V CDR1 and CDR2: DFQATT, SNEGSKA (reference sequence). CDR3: CSASPRVLSSEAFF. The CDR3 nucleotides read TGCAGTGCTAGTCCCAGGGTGCTCTCCTCTGAAGCTTTCTTT.

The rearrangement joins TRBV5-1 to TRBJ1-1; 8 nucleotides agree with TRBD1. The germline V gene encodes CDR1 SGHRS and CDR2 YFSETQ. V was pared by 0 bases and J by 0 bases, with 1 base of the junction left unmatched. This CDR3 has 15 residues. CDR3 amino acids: CASSLGDRLNTEAFF. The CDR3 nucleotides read TGCGCCAGCAGCTTGGGGGACAGGTTGAACACTGAAGCTTTCTTT.

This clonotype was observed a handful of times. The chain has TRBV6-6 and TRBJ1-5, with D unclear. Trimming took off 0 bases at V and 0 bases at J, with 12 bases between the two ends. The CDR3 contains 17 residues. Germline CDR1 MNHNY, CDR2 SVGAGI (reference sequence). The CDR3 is CASSYSSEPYSNQPQHF. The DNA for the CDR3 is TGTGCCAGCAGTTACTCTTCAGAACCTTATAGCAATCAGCCCCAGCATTTT.